The clone carrying this T cell receptor beta chain was seen just once. Sequenced by immunoSEQ multiplex PCR; TCRdb stores in-frame clones only, minus some. The table lists tens of thousands of clones, over 65% of them singletons. Trimming removed 4 bases from V and 1 base from J; junction bases left unmatched: 9. The CDR3 sequence is 16 residues long. Germline CDR1 is SGHRS and CDR2 is YFSETQ. The entry originates in a study of blood T cell repertoires in COVID-19. The chain carries TRBV5-1 and TRBJ2-3; 7 positions agree with TRBD2. The sequence was collected from a human donor in a cohort sampled during active COVID-19. Specimen: peripheral blood. The CDR3 loop reads CASSPLSGIGTDTQYF. CDR3 DNA sequence: TGCGCCAGCAGCCCACTGAGCGGGATCGGCACAGATACGCAGTATTTT.